The 27 T cell receptor beta chains listed next were all sequenced from one sample in a study of beta chain features in type 1 diabetes. Study-level findings and limits: TCRB CDR3 length was moderately but significantly reduced in all four CD4+ subsets of Type 1 diabetes patients.

No antigen has been assigned to these receptors. The study reverse transcribed the entire isolated RNA, so it sequenced expressed TCRB transcripts. TCRdb's table, derived via immunoSEQ multiplex PCR, lists solely in-frame clones and lacks some. The sample records 200,000 to 250,000 clones, 14% being singletons. The sample was naive CD4+ T cells from blood. Receptors were obtained from a man aged 25 to 40 with type 1 diabetes.

This clone was counted between two and nine times. The CDR3, as DNA: TGCGCCAGCAGCCCCACCGGGGAGGGGACCAATGAGCAGTTCTTC. Translation: CASSPTGEGTNEQFF. V and J are TRBV5-1 and TRBJ2-1, with 7 nucleotides matching TRBD2. Germline CDR1 and CDR2: SGHRS and YFSETQ. This CDR3 is 15 amino acids long. V shed 4 bases, J shed 6 bases, and the junction held 10 bases outside the gene matches.

In its sample, this clone was seen a few times. The chain combines TRBV2 with TRBJ2-5, with TRBD2 identical over 8 bases. Per germline, CDR1 SNHLY and CDR2 FYNNEI. V lost 7 bases and J lost 4; bases outside the gene matches: 8. The CDR3 length is 14 residues. CDR3 nucleotides: TGTGCCAGCAACACGGGAGGGCCGGGAGAGACCCAGTACTTC. Translation: CASNTGGPGETQYF.

This rearrangement joins TRBV19 to TRBJ1-1, with TRBD1 matching over 11 bases. CDR3 length: 17 residues. V was clipped by 5 bases and J by 4 bases; unmatched bases: 12. CDR1 and CDR2 (germline): LNHDA, SQIVND (reference sequence). This CDR3 is CASSGQDRGRQGTEAFF. CDR3 coding DNA: TGTGCCAGTAGTGGGCAGGACAGGGGGCGGCAGGGCACTGAAGCTTTCTTT.

This clone was seen a handful of times. The chain has TRBV10-3 and TRBJ2-7, with 8 bases lining up with TRBD1. V lost 3 bases and J lost 4; bases outside the gene matches: 8. This CDR3 is 15 amino acids long. Germline V gene data show CDR1 as ENHRY and CDR2 as SYGVKD. CDR3 nucleotides: TGTGCCATCAGTGAAGGTAGGACAGGGTTTTACGAGCAGTACTTC. Amino acids: CAISEGRTGFYEQYF.

This clone was observed a few times. The chain carries TRBV15 and TRBJ1-2; 8 bases match TRBD1. The germline V gene has CDR1 LNHNV and CDR2 YYDKDF (reference sequence). The V segment lost 0 bases and the J segment 2 bases; nucleotides outside the gene matches: 11. This CDR3 region has 18 residues. The CDR3 DNA reads TGTGCCACCAGCAGAGAGATGGTAGGACAGGGACGCAACTATGGCTACACCTTC. Translated, it gives CATSREMVGQGRNYGYTF.

There are a few counts of this clone. The chain uses TRBV7-9 and TRBJ1-2, with D perhaps TRBD1 (6 bases). Trimming cost V 5 bases and J 4 bases, with 11 bases left between them. The CDR3 consists of 13 residues. CDR1 and CDR2 (germline): SEHNR, FQNEAQ (reference sequence). The CDR3 bases are TGTGCCAGCAGCGGGCAGGGGTTCTATGGCTACACCTTC. This gives the protein CASSGQGFYGYTF.

In DNA form, the CDR3 reads TGTGCCAGCAGCCAGACAGGGACCTACGAGCAGTACTTC. Translated, it gives CASSQTGTYEQYF. The chain couples TRBV6-6 to TRBJ2-7, with 7 bases that match TRBD1. The germline CDR1 and CDR2 sequences are MNHNY and SVGAGI (reference sequence). The CDR3 runs 13 residues. V was pared by 6 bases and J by 2 bases, with 4 bases of the junction left unmatched.

This chain links TRBV29-1 with TRBJ2-3; TRBD2 might be the D (6 bases). The germline V gene encodes CDR1 SQVTM and CDR2 ANQGSEA. With 3 bases removed from V and 4 bases from J, the gap between germline ends came to 11 bases. The CDR3 is 13 residues long. CDR3 in amino acids: CSVETSPADTQYF. The CDR3 DNA sequence: TGCAGCGTTGAGACTAGTCCCGCAGATACGCAGTATTTT.

This rearrangement joins TRBV19 to TRBJ2-5, with TRBD2 as a possible D gene (7 bases). Germline CDR1 reads LNHDA; CDR2 reads SQIVND (reference sequence). V was cut by 6 bases and J by 5 bases, with 16 bases left in between. The CDR3 length is 14 residues. The DNA for the CDR3 is TGTGCCAGTAGCCGAACGGGGGGCAGGGAGACCCAGTACTTC. Its protein is CASSRTGGRETQYF.

This chain uses TRBV5-4 with TRBJ2-2; 9 nucleotides agree with TRBD2. CDR1 and CDR2 from the germline V gene are SGHNT and YYREEE (reference sequence). The J segment lost 3 bases and the V segment lost 3 bases, leaving 6 bases of the junction unmatched. CDR3 length: 16 residues. DNA of the CDR3: TGTGCCAGCAGCTCCGGACTAGCGCGGGACACCGGGGAGCTGTTTTTT. Translation: CASSSGLARDTGELFF. The complete variable domain, with remaining parts taken from reference TRBV5-4 and TRBJ2-2, reads ETGVTQSPTHLIKTRGQQVTLRCSSQSGHNTVSWYQQALGQGPQFIFQYYREEENGRGNFPPRFSGLQFPNYSSELNVNALELDDSALYLCASSSGLARDTGELFFGEGSRLTVL.

This chain joins TRBV30 and TRBJ2-5; 7 bases match TRBD2. V gave up 2 bases and J gave up 2 bases; unmatched junction bases: 2. Germline lookup yields CDR1 GTSNPN and CDR2 SVGIG (reference sequence). The CDR3 sequence is 13 residues long. For the CDR3, the DNA is TGTGCCTGGAGTCGTAGCGGGCAAGAGACCCAGTACTTC. Translating it yields CAWSRSGQETQYF.

The V call is TRBV15, the J call TRBJ1-3; possible D gene TRBD1, 6 bases. V was pared by 1 base and J by 0 bases, with 10 bases between. This CDR3 spans 16 amino acids. Germline V gene lookup returns CDR1 LNHNV and CDR2 YYDKDF (reference sequence). The CDR3 loop reads CATSRAGASSGNTIYF. The CDR3 DNA follows: TGTGCCACCAGCAGAGCAGGGGCCAGCTCTGGAAACACCATATATTTT.

The chain has TRBV6-5 and TRBJ2-3, with 7 bases identical to TRBD1. This CDR3 has 14 residues. Germline values: CDR1 MNHEY, CDR2 SVGAGI. The V segment lost 5 bases and the J segment 0 bases; nucleotides outside the gene matches: 2. CDR3 sequence: CASSRDSSTDTQYF. CDR3 in DNA: TGTGCCAGCAGTCGGGACAGTAGCACAGATACGCAGTATTTT.

The chain is built from TRBV2 and TRBJ1-4; 8 nucleotides agree with TRBD1. The germline CDR1 and CDR2 sequences are SNHLY and FYNNEI. The V segment lost 6 bases and the J segment 8 bases; nucleotides outside the gene matches: 2. The CDR3 is 12 residues long. DNA for the CDR3: TGTGCCAGCAGCGGACAGGGAGAAAAACTGTTTTTT. Amino acids: CASSGQGEKLFF.

In its sample, this clone was seen a few times. The chain has TRBV29-1 and TRBJ2-1; TRBD2 aligns across 7 bases. Germline V gives CDR1 SQVTM, CDR2 ANQGSEA. The CDR3 runs to 14 residues. The V and J ends lost 7 bases and 8 bases, in that order; junction bases with no gene match: 14. CDR3 region: CSAAWSGAGDEQFF. CDR3 sequence (DNA): TGCAGCGCTGCTTGGAGCGGGGCCGGGGATGAGCAGTTCTTC.

J is TRBJ1-4 and V is TRBV29-1; the D is unclear. The CDR3 length is 13 residues. The V and J ends lost 4 bases and 0 bases respectively, with 6 bases between them. CDR1 is SQVTM and CDR2 is ANQGSEA in the germline V gene. The CDR3 protein is CSVVQATNEKLFF. The DNA for the CDR3 is TGCAGCGTTGTCCAGGCAACTAATGAAAAACTGTTTTTT.

This chain connects TRBV6-6 to TRBJ2-7, with D tentatively TRBD2 (6 bases). Germline CDR1 MNHNY, CDR2 SVGAGI (reference sequence). The V end was cut by 5 bases, the J end by 8 bases, with 16 bases between. The CDR3 sequence is 13 residues long. CDR3 amino acids: CASSGPGLAQQYF. In DNA form, the CDR3 reads TGTGCCAGCAGTGGACCGGGACTGGCGCAGCAGTACTTC.

J is TRBJ1-2 and V is TRBV7-9, with a weak D call TRBD1 (6 bases). The CDR3 spans 14 residues. The germline V gene has CDR1 SEHNR and CDR2 FQNEAQ (reference sequence). V was trimmed by 2 bases and J by 4 bases, leaving 11 bases between them. In DNA, the CDR3 is TGTGCCAGCAGCTTAACACAGGGTAGCTATGGCTACACCTTC. This sequence encodes CASSLTQGSYGYTF.

In its sample, this clone was seen a few times. The rearrangement links TRBV30 to TRBJ2-1; possibly TRBD1 for D (5 bases). The length of the CDR3 is 12 residues. From germline, CDR1 is GTSNPN and CDR2 SVGIG (reference sequence). V lost 5 bases and J lost 4, with 9 bases in between. CDR3 amino acids: CAWGHYYNEQFF. The CDR3 region has the DNA TGTGCCTGGGGACACTATTACAATGAGCAGTTCTTC.

This clone was detected once. The genes are TRBV6-5 and TRBJ1-1; D is perhaps TRBD1 (6 bases). The CDR3 length is 13 residues. CDR1 is MNHEY and CDR2 is SVGAGI in the germline V gene. V lost 6 bases to trimming and J lost 10 bases, with 18 bases between them. The CDR3 sequence is CASRGTGSPTAFF. CDR3 nucleotides: TGTGCCAGCAGAGGCACAGGGTCTCCGACAGCTTTCTTT.

This clone was recorded a few times. The chain carries TRBV7-9 and TRBJ2-3, with D maybe TRBD2 (6 bases). The CDR3 runs 15 residues. The V and J ends lost 3 bases and 6 bases respectively, with 16 bases between them. Germline V gives CDR1 SEHNR, CDR2 FQNEAQ (reference sequence). The DNA for the CDR3 is TGTGCCAGCAGCTTCTTCGGGACTCGTGGGGATACGCAGTATTTT. Encoded protein: CASSFFGTRGDTQYF. The variable domain in full, with the rest retrieved from reference TRBV7-9 and TRBJ2-3, is DTGVSQNPRHKITKRGQNVTFRCDPISEHNRLYWYRQTLGQGPEFLTYFQNEAQLEKSRLLSDRFSAERPKGSFSTLEIQRTEQGDSAMYLCASSFFGTRGDTQYFGPGTRLTVL.

The chain has TRBV30 and TRBJ2-5; TRBD2 agrees at 12 bases. This CDR3 is 15 amino acids long. Germline V gene sequence: CDR1 GTSNPN, CDR2 SVGIG (reference sequence). The trim removed 3 bases at V and 5 bases at J, leaving 7 bases unmatched. CDR3 sequence reads: CAWRELAGGYETQYF. CDR3 coding DNA: TGTGCCTGGAGGGAACTAGCGGGGGGATATGAGACCCAGTACTTC. Full variable domain (rest looked up from reference TRBV30 and TRBJ2-5): SQTIHQWPATLVQPVGSPLSLECTVEGTSNPNLYWYRQAAGRGLQLLFYSVGIGQISSEVPQNLSASRPQDRQFILSSKKLLLSDSGFYLCAWRELAGGYETQYFGPGTRLLVL.

This clone was picked up a small number of times. The genes are TRBV27 and TRBJ1-1; no firm D call. The length of the CDR3 is 15 residues. CDR1 is MNHEY and CDR2 is SMNVEV in the germline V gene (reference sequence). V dropped 0 bases and J dropped 1 base, with 9 bases sitting between them. The CDR3 loop reads CASSLSTTTNTEAFF. CDR3 bases: TGTGCCAGCAGTTTATCCACAACTACGAACACTGAAGCTTTCTTT.

This clone was detected once. The chain has TRBV5-4 and TRBJ2-7; 8 bases align to TRBD2. Germline assignment: CDR1 SGHNT and CDR2 YYREEE (reference sequence). The junction had 10 bases not matched to a gene; V was cut back by 4 bases and J by 4 bases. The CDR3 covers 15 residues. This chain's CDR3 is CASSRSGGNTYEQYF. The CDR3 region has the DNA TGTGCCAGCAGCCGAAGCGGGGGAAACACTTACGAGCAGTACTTC.

The chain couples TRBV5-1 to TRBJ2-2, with D maybe TRBD2 (6 bases). The ends were cut back, 5 bases at V and 7 bases at J, with 12 bases in the middle. The CDR3 runs to 13 residues. Germline V gene sequence: CDR1 SGHRS, CDR2 YFSETQ. In DNA, the CDR3 is TGCGCCAGCAGGAGTAGCGGAGGCGGGGAGCTGTTTTTT. It yields the protein CASRSSGGGELFF.

In its sample, this clone was seen a few times. The chain has TRBV30 and TRBJ2-5; D remains ambiguous. This CDR3 is built from 14 residues. From germline, CDR1 is GTSNPN and CDR2 SVGIG (reference sequence). Deletions cut 0 bases from V and 1 base from J, with 9 bases between. The CDR3 DNA is TGTGCCTGGAGTGTATCCAGCGCCCAAGAGACCCAGTACTTC. Protein: CAWSVSSAQETQYF.

This clone came up a few times. CDR3 in amino acids: CASSDPGDTEAFF. CDR3 in DNA: TGTGCCAGCAGTGATCCGGGGGACACTGAAGCTTTCTTT. V gene TRBV6-1 combines with J gene TRBJ1-1; tentatively, D is TRBD1 (5 bases). V was clipped by 3 bases and J by 3 bases, with 8 bases between them. The CDR3 consists of 13 residues. Germline lookup yields CDR1 MNHNS and CDR2 SASEGT.